Listed here are 9 T cell receptor beta chains from one sample, sequenced in a study of beta chain features in type 1 diabetes. Overall study results and limits: Type 1 diabetes patients had moderately but significantly shorter TCRB CDR3s in all four CD4+ subsets.

Isolated RNA was reverse transcribed in full, so expressed TCRB transcripts were sequenced. Some clones are missing from TCRdb's copy, which holds only in-frame ones; the method was immunoSEQ multiplex PCR. The table lists over 100,000 clones, roughly 17% of them singletons. The antigens for these receptors are not known. The sequenced sample consisted of central memory CD4+ T cells from blood. The receptor source for this set is a man aged 25-45 years with type 1 diabetes.

This chain links TRBV18 with TRBJ2-7; 8 bases align to TRBD1. The CDR3 length is 16 residues. CDR1 is KGHSH and CDR2 is LQKENI in the germline V gene. Losses at the gene ends were 5 bases for V and 4 bases for J; bases not matched to a gene: 13. The CDR3: CASSGSRRDRIYEQYF. As DNA, the CDR3 is TGTGCCAGCTCAGGCTCCCGCCGGGACAGGATATACGAGCAGTACTTC. Full variable domain (outside the CDR3, taken from reference TRBV18 and TRBJ2-7): NAGVMQNPRHLVRRRGQEARLRCSPMKGHSHVYWYRQLPEEGLKFMVYLQKENIIDESGMPKERFSAEFPKEGPSILRIQQVVRGDSAAYFCASSGSRRDRIYEQYFGPGTRLTVT.

Ten or more counts support this clone. This chain links TRBV18 with TRBJ1-3; D ambiguous. This CDR3 is 16 amino acids long. The V gene lost 3 bases and the J gene lost 0 bases, with 12 bases spanning the gap. Germline V gene lookup returns CDR1 KGHSH and CDR2 LQKENI. Here the CDR3 DNA reads TGTGCCAGCTCACCCTTAGACGTTAGCTCTGGAAACACCATATATTTT. Translation: CASSPLDVSSGNTIYF.

V is TRBV7-2 and J is TRBJ1-6; D is possibly TRBD1 (5 bases). CDR3 size: 14 residues. V gave up 1 base and J gave up 9 bases, with 10 bases separating them. The germline gives CDR1 SGHTA, CDR2 FQGNSA. Written as DNA, the CDR3 is TGTGCCAGCAGCTTAGTCAGGGTAGCTTCACCCCTCCACTTT. Translating it yields CASSLVRVASPLHF.

CDR3 loop: CASSQGGVKAQHF. CDR3 nucleotides: TGTGCCAGCAGTCAAGGGGGAGTGAAGGCCCAGCATTTT. The genes are TRBV28 and TRBJ1-5; D is possibly TRBD1 (6 bases). The CDR3 has 13 residues. The ends were cut back, 5 bases at V and 11 bases at J, with 16 bases in the middle. Germline V CDR1 and CDR2: MDHEN, SYDVKM.

The gene calls are TRBV9 and TRBJ1-4, with unresolved D. Trimming removed 1 base from V and 0 bases from J, with 7 bases in between. This CDR3 has 15 amino acids. From germline, CDR1 is SGDLS and CDR2 YYNGEE. CDR3 nucleotide sequence: TGTGCCAGCAGCGTATCTGCCTCAACTAATGAAAAACTGTTTTTT. This encodes CASSVSASTNEKLFF. The entire variable domain, with the rest obtained from reference TRBV9 and TRBJ1-4, is as follows: DSGVTQTPKHLITATGQRVTLRCSPRSGDLSVYWYQQSLDQGLQFLIQYYNGEERAKGNILERFSAQQFPDLHSELNLSSLELGDSALYFCASSVSASTNEKLFFGSGTQLSVL.

This CDR3 reads CASSLIGRRNEKLFF. The CDR3 DNA follows: TGTGCCAGCAGCTTAATCGGCAGACGAAATGAAAAACTGTTTTTT. The chain has TRBV7-2 and TRBJ1-4; no firm D call. The V end lost 2 bases, the J end lost 5 bases, and 12 bases lay between the germline ends. This CDR3 contains 15 residues. Per the germline V gene, CDR1 is SGHTA and CDR2 is FQGNSA. Full variable domain (rest looked up from reference TRBV7-2 and TRBJ1-4): GAGVSQSPSNKVTEKGKDVELRCDPISGHTALYWYRQSLGQGLEFLIYFQGNSAPDKSGLPSDRFSAERTGGSVSTLTIQRTQQEDSAVYLCASSLIGRRNEKLFFGSGTQLSVL.

V gene TRBV6-5 combines with J gene TRBJ2-1; D gene unclear. CDR1 is MNHEY and CDR2 is SVGAGI in the germline V gene. V shed 6 bases and J shed 7 bases, with 10 bases lying between them. The CDR3 sequence is 12 residues long. CDR3 in amino acids: CASRGPSNEQFF. The CDR3 DNA sequence: TGTGCCAGCAGAGGCCCGAGTAATGAGCAGTTCTTC.

The chain employs TRBV5-1 and TRBJ2-3, with D perhaps assigned TRBD1 or TRBD2 (5 bases each). This CDR3 spans 14 amino acids. Germline lookup yields CDR1 SGHRS and CDR2 YFSETQ. Trimming cost V 2 bases and J 2 bases, with 9 bases left between them. The DNA for the CDR3 is TGCGCCAGCAGCTTAGAGGGGCACACAGATACGCAGTATTTT. This translates into CASSLEGHTDTQYF.

The rearrangement joins TRBV4-2 to TRBJ2-5; 10 bases match TRBD2. V lost 5 bases to trimming and J lost 0 bases; unmatched junction nucleotides: 6. CDR1 LGHNA and CDR2 YNFKEQ come from the germline V gene. This CDR3 has 16 residues. The DNA of the CDR3 is TGTGCCAGCAGCGGAGATAGCGGGGGGTACCAAGAGACCCAGTACTTC. It encodes CASSGDSGGYQETQYF.